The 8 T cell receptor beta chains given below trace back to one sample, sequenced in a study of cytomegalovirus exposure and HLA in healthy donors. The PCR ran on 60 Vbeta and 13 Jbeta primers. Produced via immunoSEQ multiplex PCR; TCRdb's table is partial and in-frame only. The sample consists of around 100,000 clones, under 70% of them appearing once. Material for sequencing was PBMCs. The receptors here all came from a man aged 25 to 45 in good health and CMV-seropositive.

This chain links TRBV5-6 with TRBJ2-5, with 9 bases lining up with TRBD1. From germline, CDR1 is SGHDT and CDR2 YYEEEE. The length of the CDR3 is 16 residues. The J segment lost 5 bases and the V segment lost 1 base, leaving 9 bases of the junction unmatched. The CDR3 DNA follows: TGTGCCAGCAGCTTGAAGGACAGGGGCGTCGGCGAGACCCAGTACTTC. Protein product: CASSLKDRGVGETQYF.

The CDR3 sequence is CASSSSRGHYSNQPQHF. DNA for the CDR3: TGTGCCAGCAGTTCGTCCAGGGGCCATTATAGCAATCAGCCCCAGCATTTT. This rearrangement joins TRBV27 to TRBJ1-5, with a tentative D call TRBD1 (6 bases). Trimming left V 4 bases short and J 0 bases short, with 16 bases between. The CDR3 totals 17 residues. Germline V gene data show CDR1 as MNHEY and CDR2 as SMNVEV (reference sequence).

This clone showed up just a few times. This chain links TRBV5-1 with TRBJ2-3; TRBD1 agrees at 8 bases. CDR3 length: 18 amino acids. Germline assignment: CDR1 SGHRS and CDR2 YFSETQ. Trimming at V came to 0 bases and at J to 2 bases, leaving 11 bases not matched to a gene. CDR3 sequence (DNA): TGCGCCAGCAGCTTGGGCCGTAAGGACAGGGATTACACAGATACGCAGTATTTT. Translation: CASSLGRKDRDYTDTQYF.

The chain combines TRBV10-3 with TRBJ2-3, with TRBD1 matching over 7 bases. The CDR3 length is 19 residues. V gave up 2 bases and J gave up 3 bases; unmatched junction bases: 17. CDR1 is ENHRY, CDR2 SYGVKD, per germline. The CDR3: CAISEPYQVDREWTDTQYF. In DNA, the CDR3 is TGTGCCATCAGTGAGCCGTACCAAGTTGACAGGGAGTGGACAGATACGCAGTATTTT.

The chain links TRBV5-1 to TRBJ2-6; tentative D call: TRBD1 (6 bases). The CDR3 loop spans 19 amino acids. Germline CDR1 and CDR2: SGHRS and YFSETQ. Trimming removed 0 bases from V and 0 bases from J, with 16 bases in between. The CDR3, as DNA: TGCGCCAGCAGCTTGGTTGCCCGGACAGCCATCTCTGGGGCCAACGTCCTGACTTTC. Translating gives CASSLVARTAISGANVLTF.

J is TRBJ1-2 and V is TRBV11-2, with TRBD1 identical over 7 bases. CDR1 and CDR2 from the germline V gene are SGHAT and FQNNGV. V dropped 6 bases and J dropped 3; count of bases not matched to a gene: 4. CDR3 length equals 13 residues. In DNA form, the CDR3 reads TGTGCCAGCAGACAGGGACAGTACTATGGCTACACCTTC. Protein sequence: CASRQGQYYGYTF. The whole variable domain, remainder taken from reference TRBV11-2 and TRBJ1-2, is EAGVAQSPRYKIIEKRQSVAFWCNPISGHATLYWYQQILGQGPKLLIQFQNNGVVDDSQLPKDRFSAERLKGVDSTLKIQPAKLEDSAVYLCASRQGQYYGYTFGSGTRLTVV.

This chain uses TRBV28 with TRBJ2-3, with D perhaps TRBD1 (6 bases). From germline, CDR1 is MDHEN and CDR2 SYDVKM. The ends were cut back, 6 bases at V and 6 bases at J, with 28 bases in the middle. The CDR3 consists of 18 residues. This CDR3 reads CASSSQDSPLSFVDTQYF. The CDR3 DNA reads TGTGCCAGCAGCTCACAGGACAGTCCATTGTCGTTCGTGGATACGCAGTATTTT.

This CDR3 is CASSQASGLVKETQYF. In DNA, the CDR3 is TGCGCCAGCAGCCAAGCTTCTGGACTAGTGAAAGAGACCCAGTACTTC. The V gene is TRBV4-1, the J gene TRBJ2-5; 7 nucleotides align to TRBD2. There are 16 residues in the CDR3. The trim removed 1 base at V and 3 bases at J, leaving 8 bases unmatched. Germline V gene sequence: CDR1 MGHRA, CDR2 YSYEKL.